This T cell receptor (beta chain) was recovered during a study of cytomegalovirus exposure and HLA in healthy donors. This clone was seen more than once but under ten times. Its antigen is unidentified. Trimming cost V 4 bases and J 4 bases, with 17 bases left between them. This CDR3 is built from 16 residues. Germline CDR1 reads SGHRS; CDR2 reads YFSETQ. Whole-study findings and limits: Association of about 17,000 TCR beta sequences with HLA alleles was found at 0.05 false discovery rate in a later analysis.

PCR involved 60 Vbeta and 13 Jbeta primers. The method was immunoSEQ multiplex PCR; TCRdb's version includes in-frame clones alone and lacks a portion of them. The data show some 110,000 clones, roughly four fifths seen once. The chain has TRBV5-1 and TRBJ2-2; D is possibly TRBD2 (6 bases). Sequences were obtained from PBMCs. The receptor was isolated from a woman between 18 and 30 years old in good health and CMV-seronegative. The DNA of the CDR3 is TGCGCCAGCAGCCCGGACGGGGGTCGTAGCACCGGGGAGCTGTTTTTT. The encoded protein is CASSPDGGRSTGELFF.